Below are 5 T cell receptor beta chains sequenced from a single sample in a study of T-cell memory formation after mild COVID-19 listed by TCRdb under 2021. Library construction relied on 5' RACE. The run used an Illumina NovaSeq 6000. Through fastp at Q25 and MiXCR, TCRdb rebuilt clones from the public reads, retaining in-frame beta chains. Each entry merges the rows of one CDR3 protein and shows their most common DNA and genes. This sample has fewer than 200,000 distinct CDR3 sequences in its table, and about a fifth of those were observed once. Around 23% of the sample goes to the ten largest clones. Sequencing input: PBMCs or a T cell subset sorted from them (not recorded which). The source of these receptors is an adult woman who had mild COVID-19 (a few samples of this study predate the infection). The sample titles of this study are shuffled in the database, so cell type and time point are left out; the donor was told from shared clones.

The chain is built from TRBV5-1 and TRBJ2-7; D may be TRBD1 (5 bases). CDR1 and CDR2 from the germline V gene are SGHRS and YFSETQ. The CDR3 is 13 residues long. The V and J ends lost 7 bases and 3 bases respectively, with 14 bases between them. CDR3 region: CASYPDSHYEQYF. CDR3 nucleotide sequence: TGCGCCAGCTACCCTGACAGCCACTACGAGCAGTACTTC.

This clonotype was seen only a few times. The rearrangement joins TRBV7-8 to TRBJ2-2; TRBD2 is a possible D gene (5 bases). The length of the CDR3 is 16 residues. In germline, CDR1 is SGHVS, CDR2 FQNEAQ. V was clipped by 4 bases and J by 5 bases, with 17 bases between them. The CDR3 sequence is CASSSPLAGETGELFF. DNA for the CDR3: TGTGCCAGCAGCTCCCCTCTGGCGGGCGAAACCGGGGAGCTGTTTTTT.

This clonotype was seen a few times. The V call is TRBV6-2 or TRBV6-3, the J call TRBJ2-7, with 7 bases matching TRBD1. Germline V lookup: CDR1 MNHEY, CDR2 SVGEGT. The CDR3 runs to 13 residues. With V trimmed by 5 bases and J by 5 bases, 6 bases remained unmatched. CDR3 residues: CASSRRQGHEQYF. The CDR3 DNA sequence: TGTGCCAGCAGTCGTCGACAGGGCCACGAGCAGTACTTC.

V is TRBV7-9 and J is TRBJ1-2, with 7 bases fitting TRBD1. Germline CDR1 is SEHNR and CDR2 is FQNEAQ (reference sequence). Losses at the gene ends were 4 bases for V and 1 base for J; bases not matched to a gene: 3. The CDR3 extends over 14 amino acids. Here the CDR3 reads CASSSDRFNYGYTF. Here the CDR3 DNA reads TGTGCCAGCAGCTCGGACAGGTTTAACTATGGCTACACCTTC.

V and J are TRBV5-6 and TRBJ2-3, with 10 bases lining up with TRBD2. V shed 1 base and J 3 bases; nucleotides not matched to a gene: 5. Germline V gives CDR1 SGHDT, CDR2 YYEEEE. The CDR3 runs 16 residues. The CDR3 DNA sequence: TGTGCCAGCAGCTTGTTCCCTAGCGGGAGAACAGATACGCAGTATTTT. Translating it yields CASSLFPSGRTDTQYF.